Shown below are 12 T cell receptor beta chains from a single sample sequenced in a study of CD8 T cells in ankylosing spondylitis. TCRdb analysed the 5' RACE reads with MiXCR anew, one entry per CDR3 protein. The table lists fewer than 250,000 distinct CDR3 sequences, roughly a tenth of them singletons. The specimen was blood, either unsorted or a sorted T cell fraction (not recorded which). These receptors were collected from a male donor with ankylosing spondylitis or in good health (not recorded which).

This clonotype came up many times. The rearrangement links TRBV20-1 to TRBJ1-6; a possible D gene is TRBD1 (5 bases). V lost 6 bases and J lost 7, with 13 bases in between. Germline lookup yields CDR1 DFQATT and CDR2 SNEGSKA (reference sequence). The CDR3 is 13 residues long. The CDR3 DNA reads TGCAGTGCCCGGGACTTCTCCAATTCACCCCTCCACTTT. It translates to CSARDFSNSPLHF.

Ten or more counts support this clonotype. V is TRBV5-6 and J is TRBJ1-4; possibly TRBD1 for D (5 bases). V was trimmed by 4 bases and J by 8 bases, leaving 18 bases between them. Germline V gives CDR1 SGHDT, CDR2 YYEEEE. This CDR3 contains 15 residues. This CDR3 is CASSEEGATAEKLFF. For the CDR3, the DNA is TGTGCCAGCAGCGAGGAAGGGGCGACGGCCGAAAAACTGTTTTTT.

As to this clonotype: Possible read error: a much larger clone is one base away. The chain joins TRBV5-1 to TRBJ2-7; tentative D call: TRBD1 (5 bases). Germline loops: CDR1 SGHRS, CDR2 YFSETQ. The CDR3 has 13 amino acids. Trimming took off 3 bases at V and 5 bases at J, with 12 bases between the two ends. The DNA for the CDR3 is TGCGCCAGCAGCTCCGTGCCGACAGACGAGCAGTACTTC. It encodes CASSSVPTDEQYF.

In this sample, this clonotype turned up once. The rearrangement uses TRBV10-3 and TRBJ2-1; TRBD2 aligns across 8 bases. V shed 0 bases, J shed 3 bases, and the junction held 4 bases outside the gene matches. The CDR3 length is 16 residues. Germline CDR1 and CDR2: ENHRY and SYGVKD. For the CDR3, the DNA is TGTGCCATCAGTGAGTCGGCGGGGGGCAGCTACAATGAGCAGTTCTTC. Translated, it gives CAISESAGGSYNEQFF.

This clonotype was seen more than once but under ten times. The chain employs TRBV20-1 and TRBJ1-5, with D hard to call. Trimming took off 2 bases at V and 4 bases at J, with 6 bases between the two ends. Per germline, CDR1 DFQATT and CDR2 SNEGSKA (reference sequence). The CDR3 totals 12 residues. Here the CDR3 DNA reads TGCAGTGCTAGACCCGGAAATCAGCCCCAGCATTTT. This sequence encodes CSARPGNQPQHF.

At least ten counts were recorded for this clonotype. The CDR3 sequence: CASSEKGNQPQHF. In DNA form, the CDR3 reads TGTGCCAGCAGTGAAAAAGGGAATCAGCCCCAGCATTTT. The rearrangement uses TRBV6-1 and TRBJ1-5; D is ambiguous. The length of the CDR3 is 13 residues. V lost 2 bases and J 4 bases, leaving 6 bases between the germline ends. Germline CDR1 and CDR2: MNHNS and SASEGT.

This clonotype showed up just a few times. This may arise from a read error, as a much more abundant clone is one base away. V usage is TRBV3-1 and J usage is TRBJ2-1; D remains unclear. There are 17 residues in the CDR3. CDR1 and CDR2 (germline): LGHDT, YNNKEL (reference sequence). The CDR3 sequence is CASCQDTRARSYNEQFF. CDR3 sequence (DNA): TGTGCCAGCTGCCAAGATACCCGGGCCCGCTCCTACAATGAGCAGTTCTTC.

Many counts were recorded for this clonotype. The chain carries TRBV3-1 and TRBJ1-4; 8 bases fit TRBD1. V dropped 4 bases and J dropped 6; count of bases not matched to a gene: 4. Germline V lookup: CDR1 LGHDT, CDR2 YNNKEL (reference sequence). The CDR3 extends over 14 amino acids. CDR3 residues: CASSRQGTDEKLFF. CDR3 sequence (DNA): TGTGCCAGCAGCCGACAGGGGACGGATGAAAAACTGTTTTTT.

This clonotype was seen at least ten times. The chain is built from TRBV5-1 and TRBJ2-1; D unresolved. CDR3 length: 15 residues. The V end was cut by 0 bases, the J end by 3 bases, with 10 bases between. CDR1 and CDR2 from the germline V gene are SGHRS and YFSETQ. The CDR3 region is CASSLGSTRYNEQFF. The DNA for the CDR3 is TGCGCCAGCAGCTTGGGAAGCACCCGCTACAATGAGCAGTTCTTC.

This clonotype was counted many times. The chain recombines TRBV4-2 with TRBJ2-3; D unresolved. With 0 bases removed from V and 4 bases from J, the gap between germline ends came to 17 bases. Germline CDR1 and CDR2: LGHNA and YNFKEQ. This CDR3 has 17 amino acids. The CDR3 loop is CASSQDLTTYGPDTQYF. The CDR3 DNA follows: TGTGCCAGCAGCCAAGATCTCACCACCTACGGCCCAGATACGCAGTATTTT.

The sample holds many counts of this clonotype. The chain carries TRBV15 and TRBJ1-5; possibly TRBD1 for D (6 bases). The V gene's germline CDR1 is LNHNV and CDR2 YYDKDF (reference sequence). V was cut by 0 bases and J by 5 bases, with 11 bases left in between. This CDR3 is 15 amino acids long. The CDR3 sequence: CATSRDTGRYQPQHF. The CDR3 DNA is TGTGCCACCAGCAGAGATACAGGGCGCTATCAGCCCCAGCATTTT.

This clonotype was counted many times. The V call is TRBV20-1, the J call TRBJ1-1, with D possibly matching TRBD1 (5 bases). The germline V gene encodes CDR1 DFQATT and CDR2 SNEGSKA (reference sequence). The CDR3 has 14 residues. Trimming removed 5 bases at V and 6 bases at J, with 19 bases between. The CDR3 bases are TGCAGTGCTGGGGGGGGGAATGATCTTGCTGAAGCTTTCTTT. Protein: CSAGGGNDLAEAFF.